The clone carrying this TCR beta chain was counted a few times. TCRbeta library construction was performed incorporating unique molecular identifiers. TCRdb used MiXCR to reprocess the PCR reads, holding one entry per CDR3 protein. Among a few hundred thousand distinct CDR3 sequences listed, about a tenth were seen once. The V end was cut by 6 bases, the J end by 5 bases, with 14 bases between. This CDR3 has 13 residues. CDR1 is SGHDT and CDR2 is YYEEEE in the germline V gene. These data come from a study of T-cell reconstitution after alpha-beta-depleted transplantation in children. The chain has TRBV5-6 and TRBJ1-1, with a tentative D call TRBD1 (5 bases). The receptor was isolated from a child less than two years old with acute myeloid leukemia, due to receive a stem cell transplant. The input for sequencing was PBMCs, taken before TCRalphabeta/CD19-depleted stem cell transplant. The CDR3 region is CASTLGRITEAFF. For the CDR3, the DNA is TGTGCCAGCACCCTGGGGCGGATAACTGAAGCTTTCTTT.